This TCR beta chain was documented in a study of shared clonotypes between healthy human individuals. Among the donors, all were Caucasian adults who lived in Nashville, Tennessee. Several immunoSEQ plates received, in even portions, the genomic DNA of each subset. This table comes from immunoSEQ multiplex PCR, and its TCRdb copy is limited to in-frame clones, with some not included. The sample shows 520,000 or so clones, around 74% of them seen only once. CDR3 length: 14 amino acids. The V gene lost 3 bases and the J gene lost 2 bases, with 9 bases spanning the gap. Germline CDR1 KGHSH, CDR2 LQKENI. J is TRBJ2-3 and V is TRBV18; D is ambiguous. The TCR comes from a woman in her forties in good health. Some clones in this sample may be carry-over from other donors' samples. Sequenced material: PBMCs. CDR3 protein: CASSPSRATDTQYF. The CDR3 DNA follows: TGTGCCAGCTCACCCTCGAGAGCCACAGATACGCAGTATTTT. The full variable domain, rest sourced from reference TRBV18 and TRBJ2-3, is NAGVMQNPRHLVRRRGQEARLRCSPMKGHSHVYWYRQLPEEGLKFMVYLQKENIIDESGMPKERFSAEFPKEGPSILRIQQVVRGDSAAYFCASSPSRATDTQYFGPGTRLTVL.